A selection of T cell receptor beta chains follows, all from one sample in a study of T cells in Graves' hyperthyroidism and ophthalmopathy. TCRdb reanalysed the multiplex PCR reads using MiXCR and keeps one entry per CDR3 protein. Here the sample spans some 270,000 distinct CDR3 sequences, 12% to 15% being singletons. The sequenced material came from blood. Source of these receptors: a woman aged 40 to 50 with Graves' hyperthyroidism. Each CDR3 is given with its conserved first and last residue. The D gene is left open where the match is weak. Only some rows state a clone size, as once, few, many or a class for expanded clones.

many	TRBV7-9	TRBJ2-1	TRBD2	TGTGCCAGCAGTACCGGGACTAGCGGGGGGACCTACAATGAGCAGTTCTTC	CASSTGTSGGTYNEQFF
many	TRBV29-1	TRBJ1-5	.	TGCAGCGTCAGCCGGGACGGCAATCAGCCCCAGCATTTT	CSVSRDGNQPQHF
few	TRBV20-1	TRBJ2-7	.	TGCTGTGCAAAACCAACGGGAAGCTCCTACGAGCAGTACTTC	CCAKPTGSSYEQYF
.	TRBV27	TRBJ2-7	.	TGTGCCACCAGTCCGGCCGGAGGGAACTACGAGCAGTACTTC	CATSPAGGNYEQYF
.	TRBV12-3/TRBV12-4	TRBJ2-1	.	TGTGCCAGCACCTTAAGGGGGAGGGATCTGCAGTTCTTC	CASTLRGRDLQFF
many	TRBV24-1	TRBJ2-3	.	TGTGCCACCTCGGAGGTCCCGGGGTTCGGGTCAGATACGCAGTATTTT	CATSEVPGFGSDTQYF
many	TRBV28	TRBJ2-3	.	TGTGCCAGCAGTTCGGGCGGGTTAGATACGCAGTATTTT	CASSSGGLDTQYF
many	TRBV11-2	TRBJ2-7	.	TGTGCCAGCAGCTTAGGGATAGAGCAGTACTTC	CASSLGIEQYF
few	TRBV15	TRBJ2-1	TRBD2	TGTGCCACCAGCCTCGCGGGAGGGAGGAGTGAGCAGTTCTTC	CATSLAGGRSEQFF
few	TRBV30	TRBJ1-3	.	TGTGCCTGGAGTCGATCTGGAAACACCATATATTTT	CAWSRSGNTIYF
few	TRBV18	TRBJ2-7	.	TGTGCCAGCTCACCCCGGGACAATCTTGTCGGCGAGCAGTACTTC	CASSPRDNLVGEQYF
many	TRBV11-3	TRBJ1-2	TRBD1	TGTGCCAGCAGCTCGGGACAGGGGGCGGATGGCTACACCTTC	CASSSGQGADGYTF
.	TRBV28	TRBJ2-1	.	TGTGCCAGCAGGCCCGGACCCTTCTACAATGAGCAGTTCTTC	CASRPGPFYNEQFF
many	TRBV11-2	TRBJ2-7	.	TGTGCCAGCAGCTCCCTCCGGGGTTACGAGCAGTACTTC	CASSSLRGYEQYF
many	TRBV6-1	TRBJ2-7	TRBD1	TGTGCCAGCAGTTACCCAGGACAGGCGATTTACGAGCAGTACTTC	CASSYPGQAIYEQYF
many	TRBV2	TRBJ2-7	TRBD1	TGTGCCAGCCGGGACAGGCAGCACATTAGCTCCTACGAGCAGTACTTC	CASRDRQHISSYEQYF
.	TRBV5-1	TRBJ2-3	.	TGCGCCAGCAGCTTGGGCGGGGTGGAAGATACGCAGTATTTT	CASSLGGVEDTQYF
many	TRBV24-1	TRBJ2-1	TRBD1	TGTGCCACCAGGGAGGGGGGACAGGGGGCGCGAAATGAGCAGTTCTTC	CATREGGQGARNEQFF
.	TRBV18	TRBJ1-5	TRBD1	TGTGCCAGCTCGTCCACAGGGGGCAATCAGCCCCAGCATTTT	CASSSTGGNQPQHF
many	TRBV12-3/TRBV12-4	TRBJ1-1	TRBD1	TGTGCCAGCAGGAACAGGGGCGCCTCTGAAGCTTTCTTT	CASRNRGASEAFF
large	TRBV3-1	TRBJ1-4	.	TGTGCCAGCAGCCAAGATCAGTGGAAACTGTTTTTT	CASSQDQWKLFF
many	TRBV2	TRBJ1-5	.	TGTGCCAGCAGGATCGGAGGCAACAATCAGCCCCAGCATTTT	CASRIGGNNQPQHF
many	TRBV28	TRBJ1-5	.	TGTGCCAGCAGCCCCTATAGCAATCAGCCCCAGCATTTT	CASSPYSNQPQHF
many	TRBV6-6	TRBJ1-2	.	TGTGCCAGCAGTTACTCGCTCAGCCTTAACTATGGCTACACCTTC	CASSYSLSLNYGYTF
many	TRBV2	TRBJ2-7	TRBD1	TGTGCCAGCAGTGAATGGACAGGGGGCGACGAGCAGTACTTC	CASSEWTGGDEQYF
many	TRBV7-9	TRBJ2-7	TRBD1	TGTGCCAGCAGCTCTTCGACAGGGTGGAAGGCCAAACTCAGCTCCTACGAGCAGTACTTC	CASSSSTGWKAKLSSYEQYF
many	TRBV12-3/TRBV12-4	TRBJ2-3	TRBD2	TGTGCCAGCAGGCCTCCAAGAGGGCACGGGGGGGATACGCAGTATTTT	CASRPPRGHGGDTQYF
few	TRBV30	TRBJ2-5	.	TGTGCCTGGAGTGTGAGTTTCCAAGAGACCCAGTACTTC	CAWSVSFQETQYF
few	TRBV24-1	TRBJ2-1	.	TGTGCCACCAGTGCTAGGGGCGCGAGCTCCTACAATGAGCAGTTCTTC	CATSARGASSYNEQFF
once	TRBV9	TRBJ2-7	TRBD2	TGTGCCAGCAGCCCGGAGCGGGGTGGGTTACACGAGCAGTACTTC	CASSPERGGLHEQYF
many	TRBV18	TRBJ1-1	.	TGTGCCAGCTCACCACAGGGGCGAGACACTGAAGCTTTCTTT	CASSPQGRDTEAFF
.	TRBV28	TRBJ2-2	TRBD2	TGTGCCAGCAGTTTTGAGGTCGGGACTAAGAGCACCGGGGAGCTGTTTTTT	CASSFEVGTKSTGELFF
many	TRBV28	TRBJ1-4	.	TGTGCCAGCAGTAGGAGTAATGAAAAACTGTTTTTT	CASSRSNEKLFF
few	TRBV11-2	TRBJ2-2	.	TGTGCCAGCAGTGGAGCGGTTCTATCCAACACCGGGGAGCTGTTTTTT	CASSGAVLSNTGELFF
many	TRBV25-1	TRBJ2-7	.	TGTGCCAGCAGCGAAGGGACACGTAGGGGGTACGAGCAGTACTTC	CASSEGTRRGYEQYF
few	TRBV6-1	TRBJ1-4	.	TGTGCCAGCAGTAGGCAGACAGGCCAGAATGAAAAACTGTTTTTT	CASSRQTGQNEKLFF
.	TRBV7-9	TRBJ2-7	.	TGTGCCAGCAGCCCGACAACCGGCCAGAACCCTTCCTACGAGCAGTACTTC	CASSPTTGQNPSYEQYF
many	TRBV28	TRBJ2-5	.	TGTGCCGCCAACCCTTTAGGGGAACTCCAAGAGACCCAGTACTTC	CAANPLGELQETQYF
many	TRBV2	TRBJ2-1	TRBD1	TGTGCCAGCGCCTCAGGACAGGGGGCGCGGAATGAGCAGTTCTTC	CASASGQGARNEQFF
.	TRBV28	TRBJ1-3	TRBD1	TGTGCCAGCGGATTGGGGACAGGTGGAAACACCATATATTTT	CASGLGTGGNTIYF
many	TRBV3-1	TRBJ1-4	TRBD1	TGTGCCAGCAGCCAAGGGGGACAGGGTATAGAAAAACTGTTTTTT	CASSQGGQGIEKLFF
few	TRBV30	TRBJ2-3	TRBD1	TGTGCCTGGAGTCTGGCCAGGGGGCGGTTTGCAGATACGCAGTATTTT	CAWSLARGRFADTQYF